These T cell receptor beta chains were read from a single sample in a study of memory CD4+ T cells and cytomegalovirus serostatus. Generated by immunoSEQ multiplex PCR, the TCRdb table keeps only in-frame clones and is missing some. Of 45,000 to 60,000 clones in the sample, 60% to 85% were seen once. Sequenced input: memory CD4+ T cells from blood. The receptors derive from an adult in good health and CMV-seropositive. CDR3s include the opening cysteine and the closing phenylalanine or tryptophan. The D gene is left open where the match is weak.

CDR3aa,v_gene,d_gene,j_gene
CAISESLFGRDYNSPLHF,TRBV10-3,-,TRBJ1-6
CASSLNEGSPLHF,TRBV5-1,-,TRBJ1-6
CASSETGSGANVLTF,TRBV2,-,TRBJ2-6
CASSIDGQAYEQYF,TRBV7-9,-,TRBJ2-7
CASRGTGVRTGELFF,TRBV27,TRBD1,TRBJ2-2
CASSQDAETYEQYF,TRBV4-2,-,TRBJ2-7
CASSPDGLSSYEQYF,TRBV7-9,-,TRBJ2-7
CASSQTWFNEKLFF,TRBV4-1,-,TRBJ1-4
CAVSDRGRGNIQYF,TRBV19,TRBD1,TRBJ2-4
CASRSTGGRYNEQFF,TRBV5-4,TRBD1,TRBJ2-1
CASSLGGFHNSPLHF,TRBV5-8,-,TRBJ1-6
CSVAGTSGYNEQFF,TRBV29-1,TRBD2,TRBJ2-1
CASSSLGTGGGYEQYF,TRBV6-5,TRBD1,TRBJ2-7
CAWTWAAGTGELFF,TRBV30,-,TRBJ2-2
CASSLPAGRTDTQYF,TRBV5-6,-,TRBJ2-3
CASSLQSSGANVLTF,TRBV7-9,-,TRBJ2-6
CASSLSVNTEAFF,TRBV7-3,-,TRBJ1-1
CASSLWRLQTGGYTF,TRBV7-9,-,TRBJ1-2
CATLRISGPLPGELFF,TRBV28,-,TRBJ2-2
CASSLNYNEQFF,TRBV7-2,-,TRBJ2-1